This TCR beta chain is from a study of blood T cell repertoires in COVID-19. Source study methods: Amplified reference gene primers provided the basis for estimating nucleated cell counts. Profiling relied on immunoSEQ multiplex PCR, and the TCRdb table lists in-frame clones only, not all of them. V and J calls and clone size follow that table, whereas D and trimming were derived from the DNA. Of around 200,000 clones listed, 88% are singletons. The CDR3 extends over 14 amino acids. Trimming cost V 0 bases and J 4 bases, with 7 bases left between them. The V gene's germline CDR1 is SGHRS and CDR2 YFSETQ. This clone showed up just once. Other DNA sequences in this specimen translate into the identical CDR3.

This sequence joins TRBV5-1 and TRBJ1-4, with D tentatively TRBD1 (6 bases). The TCR comes from a man between 18 and 35 years old with active or convalescent COVID-19. The sample comprised peripheral blood. CDR3 region: CASSLGQDNEKLFF. The CDR3 nucleotides read TGCGCCAGCAGCTTGGGACAGGATAATGAAAAACTGTTTTTT.